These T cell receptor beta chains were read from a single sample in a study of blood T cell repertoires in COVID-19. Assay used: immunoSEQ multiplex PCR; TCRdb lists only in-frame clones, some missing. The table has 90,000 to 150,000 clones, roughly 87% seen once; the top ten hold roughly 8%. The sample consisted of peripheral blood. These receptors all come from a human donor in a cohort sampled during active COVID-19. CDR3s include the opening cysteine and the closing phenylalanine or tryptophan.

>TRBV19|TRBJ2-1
CASSIRTGYDNEQFF
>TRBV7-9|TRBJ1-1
CASSLVGGASTEAFF
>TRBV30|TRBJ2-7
CAWRVHGGPSPYEQYF
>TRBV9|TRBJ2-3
CASSVGTSSSTDTQYF
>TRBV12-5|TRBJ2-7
CASGLVGWEGYEQYF
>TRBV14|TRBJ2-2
CASSQDRRGGPGELFF
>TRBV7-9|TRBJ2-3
CASSEIQPGTGGRADTQYF
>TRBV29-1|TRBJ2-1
CSATLLAVSSYNEQFF
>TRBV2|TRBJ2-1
CASTERTPYNEQFF
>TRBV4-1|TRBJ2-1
CASSQPPGGSYNEQFF
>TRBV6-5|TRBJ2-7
CATSTYEQYF
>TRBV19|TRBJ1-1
CASSTVSGRSEAFF
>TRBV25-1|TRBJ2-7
CASSVGGNYEQYF
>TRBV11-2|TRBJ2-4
CASSLSDLNIQYF
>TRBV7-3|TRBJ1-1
CASSLTITGGNTEAFF
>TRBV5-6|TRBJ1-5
CASSLGGGNSNQPQHF
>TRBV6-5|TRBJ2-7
CASSPFGYEQYF
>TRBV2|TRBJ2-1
CASTDRGMGNEQFF
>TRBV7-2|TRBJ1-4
CASSPNAGFEKLFF
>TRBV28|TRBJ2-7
CASSLSTSGRPEQYF
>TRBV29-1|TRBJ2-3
CSGRDRGTDTQYF
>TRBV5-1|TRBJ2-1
CASSFSGLEYNEQFF
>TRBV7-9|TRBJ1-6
CASSAGQYNSPLHF
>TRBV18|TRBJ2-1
CASSPSQGNSNNEQFF
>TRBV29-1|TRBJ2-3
CSVLTRRQGSTDTQYF
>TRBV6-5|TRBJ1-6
CASSRWTSNNSPLHF
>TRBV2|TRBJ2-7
CASILTGAEQYF
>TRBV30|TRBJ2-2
CAWNRVGSTGELFF
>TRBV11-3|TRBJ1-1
CASSLNRGRTEAFF
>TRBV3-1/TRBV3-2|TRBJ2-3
CASSQETGSDTQYF
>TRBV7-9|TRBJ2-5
CASSLVAGKETQYF
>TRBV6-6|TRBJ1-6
CASSLGQVGSPLHF
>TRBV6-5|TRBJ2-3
CASSYPQGKDGYF
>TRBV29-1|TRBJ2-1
CTGTGRIGADEQFF
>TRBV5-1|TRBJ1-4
CASSVTYRAQGEKLFF
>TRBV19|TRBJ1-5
CASSRAGTGVSNQPQHF
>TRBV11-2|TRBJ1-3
CASSQREGVHTIYF
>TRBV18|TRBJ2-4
CASSPTGGTDIQYF
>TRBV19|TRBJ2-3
CASSTAGTDTQYF
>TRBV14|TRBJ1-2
CASSQVTGEWDYGYTF
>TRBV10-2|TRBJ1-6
CASSEPAQTYNSPLHF
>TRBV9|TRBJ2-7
CASSVASQGQQYF
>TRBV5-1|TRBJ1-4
CASSLQGGSEKLFF
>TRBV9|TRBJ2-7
CASSPALAQVYEQYF
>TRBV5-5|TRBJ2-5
CASSLAGSPQETQYF
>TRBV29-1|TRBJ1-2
CSVGEGNYGYTF
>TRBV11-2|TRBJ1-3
CASRPAGNTIYF
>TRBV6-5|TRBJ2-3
CASSLRDIVDTQYF
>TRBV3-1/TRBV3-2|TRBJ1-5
CASSPSQGQRAGQPQHF
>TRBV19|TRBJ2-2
CASSGPGPGGKAGELFF
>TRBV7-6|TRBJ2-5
CASSLVAGEQETQYF
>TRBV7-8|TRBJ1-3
CASSLGSGGGNTIYF
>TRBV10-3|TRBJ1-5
CATQGAQANQPQHF
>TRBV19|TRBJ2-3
CASGQVSTDTQYF